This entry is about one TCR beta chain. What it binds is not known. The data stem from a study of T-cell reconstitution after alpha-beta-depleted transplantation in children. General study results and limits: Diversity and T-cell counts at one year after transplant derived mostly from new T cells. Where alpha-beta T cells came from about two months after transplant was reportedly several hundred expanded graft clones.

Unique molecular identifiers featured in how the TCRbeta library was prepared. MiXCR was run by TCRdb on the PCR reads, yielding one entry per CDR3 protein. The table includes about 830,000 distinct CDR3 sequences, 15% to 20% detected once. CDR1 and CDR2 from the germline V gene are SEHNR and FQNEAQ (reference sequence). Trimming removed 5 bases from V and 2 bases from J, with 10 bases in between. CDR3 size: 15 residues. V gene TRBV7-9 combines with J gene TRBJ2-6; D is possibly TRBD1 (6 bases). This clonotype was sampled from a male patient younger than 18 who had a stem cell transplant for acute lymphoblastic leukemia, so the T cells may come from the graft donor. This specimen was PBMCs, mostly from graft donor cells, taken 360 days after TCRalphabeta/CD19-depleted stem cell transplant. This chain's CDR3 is CASSRGQPGANVLTF. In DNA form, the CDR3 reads TGTGCCAGCAGCCGAGGACAGCCTGGGGCCAACGTCCTGACTTTC.